Listed here are 21 T cell receptor beta chains from one sample, sequenced in a study of blood T cell repertoires in COVID-19. Data came from immunoSEQ multiplex PCR; TCRdb stores just in-frame clones and leaves some out. The table includes 60,000 to 75,000 clones, approximately 80% detected once. What was sequenced was peripheral blood. The receptors come from a woman between 70 and 85 years old with acute or convalescent COVID-19.

The chain couples TRBV7-3 to TRBJ2-7; D is uncertain. V lost 2 bases and J 5 bases, leaving 10 bases between the germline ends. The germline gives CDR1 SGHTA, CDR2 FQGTGA. This CDR3 region has 13 residues. CDR3 in amino acids: CASSLGAQNEQYF. CDR3 in DNA: TGTGCCAGCAGCTTAGGCGCACAGAACGAGCAGTACTTC.

J is TRBJ2-5 and V is TRBV6-5, with TRBD1 as a possible D gene (5 bases). The germline V gene encodes CDR1 MNHEY and CDR2 SVGAGI. V lost 7 bases and J lost 4, with 13 bases in between. This CDR3 is built from 13 residues. Written as DNA, the CDR3 is TGTGCCAGCATTCGACAGAAGGGAGAGACCCAGTACTTC. This translates into CASIRQKGETQYF.

CDR3 amino acids: CASSSMKRGLYNEQFF. The CDR3 bases are TGTGCCAGCAGCTCCATGAAGCGGGGGCTCTACAATGAGCAGTTCTTC. The gene calls are TRBV11-2 and TRBJ2-1; 8 nucleotides agree with TRBD2. Germline V gene data show CDR1 as SGHAT and CDR2 as FQNNGV. The CDR3 length is 16 residues. With 4 bases clipped from V and 3 bases from J, the junction kept 8 bases outside the gene matches.

A single count supports this clone. The chain couples TRBV7-6 to TRBJ2-3, with D possibly matching TRBD1 (6 bases). CDR3 length: 17 amino acids. V was trimmed by 1 base and J by 0 bases, leaving 14 bases between them. CDR1 SGHVS and CDR2 FNYEAQ come from the germline V gene. The CDR3 sequence: CASSLVNTGSSTDTQYF. CDR3 DNA: TGTGCCAGCAGCTTAGTCAATACAGGGTCCAGCACAGATACGCAGTATTTT.

V is TRBV20-1 and J is TRBJ2-7; TRBD1 might be the D (6 bases). CDR3 length: 14 residues. V was cut by 3 bases and J by 1 base, with 13 bases left in between. Germline-derived CDR1 and CDR2 are DFQATT and SNEGSKA (reference sequence). The DNA of the CDR3 is TGCAGTGCTAGTTCCCAGGGGTATTCCTACGAGCAGTACTTC. This encodes CSASSQGYSYEQYF.

The rearrangement uses TRBV2 and TRBJ1-1; 8 nucleotides agree with TRBD1. J gave up 2 bases and V 6 bases, and 5 bases lay outside the gene matches. The germline V gene encodes CDR1 SNHLY and CDR2 FYNNEI. This CDR3 is 14 amino acids long. The CDR3 region is CASSKDRGNTEAFF. CDR3 bases: TGTGCCAGCAGCAAAGACAGGGGTAACACTGAAGCTTTCTTT.

The chain links TRBV4-2 to TRBJ2-3, with TRBD1 as a possible D gene (6 bases). Germline loops: CDR1 LGHNA, CDR2 YNFKEQ. V lost 4 bases to trimming and J lost 0 bases, with 17 bases between them. The CDR3 is 17 amino acids. The CDR3, as DNA: TGTGCCAGCAGCCCAAAAGCCGGGACATCAAGCACAGATACGCAGTATTTT. Its protein is CASSPKAGTSSTDTQYF.

The rearrangement links TRBV10-3 to TRBJ1-1; no clear D gene. The CDR3 length is 14 residues. V lost 5 bases, J lost 3 bases, and 13 bases lay in between. The V gene's germline CDR1 is ENHRY and CDR2 SYGVKD. In DNA form, the CDR3 reads TGTGCCATCAGTAAAGGGAAGCGGGACACTGAAGCTTTCTTT. This codes for CAISKGKRDTEAFF.

The chain combines TRBV29-1 with TRBJ1-1; D might be TRBD1 (6 bases). CDR1 and CDR2 (germline): SQVTM, ANQGSEA. The CDR3 length is 13 residues. V lost 5 bases and J lost 2, with 12 bases in between. Here the CDR3 reads CSVPGQINTEAFF. The CDR3 bases are TGCAGCGTTCCGGGACAAATTAACACTGAAGCTTTCTTT.

The V gene is TRBV13, the J gene TRBJ2-7; 8 nucleotides match TRBD1. This CDR3 spans 16 amino acids. The trim removed 4 bases at V and 1 base at J, leaving 9 bases unmatched. The germline V gene has CDR1 PRHDT and CDR2 FYEKMQ (reference sequence). The CDR3 loop reads CASSSFMDRASYEQYF. The CDR3, as DNA: TGTGCCAGCAGCTCCTTTATGGACAGGGCTTCCTACGAGCAGTACTTC.

V and J are TRBV11-3 and TRBJ2-3; 12 bases align to TRBD2. Germline lookup yields CDR1 SGHNT and CDR2 YENEEA. This CDR3 spans 19 amino acids. Trimming removed 1 base from V and 4 bases from J; junction bases left unmatched: 12. DNA of the CDR3: TGTGCCAGCAGCTTAGCCACTCTAGCGGGGGGGCTCTGGGCAGATACGCAGTATTTT. Residues: CASSLATLAGGLWADTQYF.

In this sample, this clone turned up a few times. The chain recombines TRBV6-4 with TRBJ1-2, with D maybe TRBD1 (6 bases). CDR3 length: 18 residues. Trimming removed 3 bases from V and 8 bases from J, with 28 bases in between. Germline CDR1 is MRHNA and CDR2 is SNTAGT. The CDR3 bases are TGTGCCAGCAGTGATTTTCGAGGGTACAGGGAAGCGAGTGTAGGCTACACCTTC. It encodes CASSDFRGYREASVGYTF.

The V gene is TRBV2, the J gene TRBJ1-3; the D gene is possibly TRBD1 (5 bases). The CDR3 is 17 amino acids. V dropped 6 bases and J dropped 0 bases, with 18 bases sitting between them. In germline, CDR1 is SNHLY, CDR2 FYNNEI. The CDR3 spells CASRRQFATPSGNTIYF. The CDR3 DNA reads as TGTGCCAGCAGAAGACAGTTCGCGACTCCCTCTGGAAACACCATATATTTT.

The CDR3 sequence is CASKGIQNYGYTF. In DNA, the CDR3 is TGTGCCAGTAAGGGGATCCAGAACTATGGCTACACCTTC. The V call is TRBV19, the J call TRBJ1-2, with D perhaps matching TRBD1 (5 bases). There are 13 residues in the CDR3. Deletions cut 7 bases from V and 2 bases from J, with 11 bases between. Germline loops: CDR1 LNHDA, CDR2 SQIVND (reference sequence).

The CDR3 nucleotides read TGTGCCAGCAGCCAGGGGGGTCCCGGGGCTTTCTTT. This encodes CASSQGGPGAFF. This chain uses TRBV5-4 with TRBJ1-1; 7 bases match TRBD1. V lost 4 bases to trimming and J lost 11 bases; unmatched junction nucleotides: 8. The CDR3 has 12 amino acids. CDR1 and CDR2 from the germline V gene are SGHNT and YYREEE (reference sequence).

The sample holds a few counts of this clone. The chain has TRBV2 and TRBJ1-1, with D tentatively TRBD1 (6 bases). Germline V lookup: CDR1 SNHLY, CDR2 FYNNEI. This CDR3 comprises 14 residues. The ends were cut back, 0 bases at V and 7 bases at J, with 12 bases in the middle. CDR3 DNA sequence: TGTGCCAGCAGTGAAGCGCGGGGGCGGGGTGAAGCTTTCTTT. This sequence encodes CASSEARGRGEAFF.

The genes are TRBV5-6 and TRBJ2-1; tentatively, D is TRBD1 (6 bases). This CDR3 comprises 13 residues. Trimming stripped 3 bases from V and 7 bases from J, with 11 bases between. CDR1 and CDR2 (germline): SGHDT, YYEEEE. The CDR3 sequence is CASSWGRWNEQFF. DNA of the CDR3: TGTGCCAGCAGCTGGGGGCGGTGGAATGAGCAGTTCTTC.

The V gene is TRBV20-1, the J gene TRBJ2-7, with D unresolved. Trimming left V 3 bases short and J 6 bases short, with 9 bases between. Germline values: CDR1 DFQATT, CDR2 SNEGSKA (reference sequence). This CDR3 has 11 residues. CDR3 residues: CSASHGLEQYF. Here the CDR3 DNA reads TGCAGTGCTAGTCATGGGCTCGAGCAGTACTTC.

In this sample, this clone turned up a few times. The rearrangement links TRBV7-3 to TRBJ1-5; 12 bases are shared with TRBD1. This CDR3 contains 19 residues. CDR1 and CDR2 from the germline V gene are SGHTA and FQGTGA. With V trimmed by 4 bases and J by 6 bases, 16 bases remained unmatched. The chain's CDR3 is CASSSKGRSGTGGTQPQHF. Written as DNA, the CDR3 is TGTGCCAGCAGCTCGAAAGGCCGCTCCGGGACAGGGGGCACTCAGCCCCAGCATTTT.

The V and J genes are TRBV5-4 and TRBJ2-7; D is undetermined. The CDR3 is made up of 14 amino acids. Germline V gene data show CDR1 as SGHNT and CDR2 as YYREEE (reference sequence). V was trimmed by 3 bases and J by 2 bases, leaving 12 bases between them. The CDR3 coding sequence is TGTGCCAGCAGCTCCCAAGAAGCACCCTACGAGCAGTACTTC. It translates to CASSSQEAPYEQYF. The full variable domain, its missing parts supplied by reference TRBV5-4 and TRBJ2-7, is ETGVTQSPTHLIKTRGQQVTLRCSSQSGHNTVSWYQQALGQGPQFIFQYYREEENGRGNFPPRFSGLQFPNYSSELNVNALELDDSALYLCASSSQEAPYEQYFGPGTRLTVT.

This chain uses TRBV5-4 with TRBJ2-2, with D possibly TRBD2 on 5 matching bases. The V gene lost 3 bases and the J gene lost 2 bases, with 17 bases spanning the gap. The germline V gene encodes CDR1 SGHNT and CDR2 YYREEE (reference sequence). This CDR3 has 17 amino acids. The CDR3 nucleotides read TGTGCCAGCAGCTCAGCGGCGGCAGGCATCAACACCGGGGAGCTGTTTTTT. This translates into CASSSAAAGINTGELFF. The variable domain in full, completed from reference TRBV5-4 and TRBJ2-2, reads ETGVTQSPTHLIKTRGQQVTLRCSSQSGHNTVSWYQQALGQGPQFIFQYYREEENGRGNFPPRFSGLQFPNYSSELNVNALELDDSALYLCASSSAAAGINTGELFFGEGSRLTVL.